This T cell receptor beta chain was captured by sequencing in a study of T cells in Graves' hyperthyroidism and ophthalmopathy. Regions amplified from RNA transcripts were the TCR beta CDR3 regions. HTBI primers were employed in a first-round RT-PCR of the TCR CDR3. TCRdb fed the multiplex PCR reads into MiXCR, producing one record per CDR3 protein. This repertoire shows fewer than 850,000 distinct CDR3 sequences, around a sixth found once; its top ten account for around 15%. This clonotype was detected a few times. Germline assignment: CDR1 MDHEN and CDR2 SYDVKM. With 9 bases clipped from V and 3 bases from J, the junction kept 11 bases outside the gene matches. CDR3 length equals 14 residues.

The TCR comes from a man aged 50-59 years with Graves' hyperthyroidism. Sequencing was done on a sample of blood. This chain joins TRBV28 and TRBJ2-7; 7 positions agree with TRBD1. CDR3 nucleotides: TGTGCCAGTGTTGACCGGGGACAGCTCTACGAGCAGTACTTC. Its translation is CASVDRGQLYEQYF.